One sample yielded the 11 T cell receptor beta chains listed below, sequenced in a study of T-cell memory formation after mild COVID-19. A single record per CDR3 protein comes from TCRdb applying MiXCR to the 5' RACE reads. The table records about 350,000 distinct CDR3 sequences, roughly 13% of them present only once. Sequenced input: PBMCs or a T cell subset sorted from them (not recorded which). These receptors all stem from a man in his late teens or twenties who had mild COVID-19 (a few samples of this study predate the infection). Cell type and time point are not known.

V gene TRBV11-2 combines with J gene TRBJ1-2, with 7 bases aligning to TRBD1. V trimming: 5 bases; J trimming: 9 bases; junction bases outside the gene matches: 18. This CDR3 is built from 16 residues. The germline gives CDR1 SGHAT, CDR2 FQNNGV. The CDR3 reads CASSVLGQAELFSYTF. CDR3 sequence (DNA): TGTGCCAGCAGCGTCCTCGGACAGGCGGAATTATTCAGCTACACCTTC.

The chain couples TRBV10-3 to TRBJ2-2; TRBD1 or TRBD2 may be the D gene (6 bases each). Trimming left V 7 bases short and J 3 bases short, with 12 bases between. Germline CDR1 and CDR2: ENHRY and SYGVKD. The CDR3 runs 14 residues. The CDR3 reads CAITAGEDTGELFF. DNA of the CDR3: TGTGCCATCACGGCAGGGGAGGACACCGGGGAGCTGTTTTTT.

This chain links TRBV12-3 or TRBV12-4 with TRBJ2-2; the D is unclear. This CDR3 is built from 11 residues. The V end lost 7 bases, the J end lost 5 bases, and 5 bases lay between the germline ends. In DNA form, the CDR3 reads TGTGCCAGCATAACAACCGGGGAGCTGTTTTTT. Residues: CASITTGELFF.

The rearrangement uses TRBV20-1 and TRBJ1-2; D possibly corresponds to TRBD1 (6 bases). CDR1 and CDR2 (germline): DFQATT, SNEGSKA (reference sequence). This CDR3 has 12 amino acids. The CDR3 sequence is CTRGGGGYGYTF. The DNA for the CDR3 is TGCACCCGCGGGGGGGGCGGCTATGGCTACACCTTC.

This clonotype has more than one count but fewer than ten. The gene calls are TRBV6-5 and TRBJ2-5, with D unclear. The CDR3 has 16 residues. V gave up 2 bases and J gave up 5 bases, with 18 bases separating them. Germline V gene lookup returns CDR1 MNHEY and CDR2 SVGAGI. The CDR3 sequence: CASSYTSPFRQETQYF. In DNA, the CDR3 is TGTGCCAGCAGTTACACTTCTCCCTTTCGGCAGGAGACCCAGTACTTC.

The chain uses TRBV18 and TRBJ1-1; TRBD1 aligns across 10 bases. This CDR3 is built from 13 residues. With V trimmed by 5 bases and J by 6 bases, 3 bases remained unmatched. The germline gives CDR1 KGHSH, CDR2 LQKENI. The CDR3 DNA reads TGTGCCAGCTCAGGACAGGGGGGGCCTGAAGCTTTCTTT. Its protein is CASSGQGGPEAFF.

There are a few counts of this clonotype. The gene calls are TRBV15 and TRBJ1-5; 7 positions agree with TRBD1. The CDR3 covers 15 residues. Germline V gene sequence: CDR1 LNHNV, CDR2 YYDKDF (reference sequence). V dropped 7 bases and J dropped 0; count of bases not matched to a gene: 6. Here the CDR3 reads CATTSTGNSNQPQHF. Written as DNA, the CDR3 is TGTGCCACCACCTCGACAGGGAATAGCAATCAGCCCCAGCATTTT.

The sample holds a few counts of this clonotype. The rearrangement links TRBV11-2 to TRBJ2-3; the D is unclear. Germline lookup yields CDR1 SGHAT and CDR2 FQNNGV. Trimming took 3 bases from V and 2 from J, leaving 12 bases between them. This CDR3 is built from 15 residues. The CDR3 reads CASSFGLAFTDTQYF. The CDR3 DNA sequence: TGTGCCAGCAGCTTCGGCCTTGCCTTCACAGATACGCAGTATTTT.

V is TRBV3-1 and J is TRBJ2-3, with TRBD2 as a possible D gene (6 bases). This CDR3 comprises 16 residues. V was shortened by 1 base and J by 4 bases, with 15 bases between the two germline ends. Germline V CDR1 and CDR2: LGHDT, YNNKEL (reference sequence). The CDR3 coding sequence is TGTGCCAGCAGCCAAGGAGGGCTAGCGTTGGCAGATACGCAGTATTTT. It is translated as CASSQGGLALADTQYF.

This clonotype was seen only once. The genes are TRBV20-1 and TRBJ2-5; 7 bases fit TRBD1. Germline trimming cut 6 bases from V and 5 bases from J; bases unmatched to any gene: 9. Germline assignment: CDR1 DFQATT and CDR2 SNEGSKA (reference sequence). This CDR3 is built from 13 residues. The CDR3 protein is CSAIQGSGETQYF. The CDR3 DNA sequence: TGCAGTGCCATACAGGGGTCAGGCGAGACCCAGTACTTC.

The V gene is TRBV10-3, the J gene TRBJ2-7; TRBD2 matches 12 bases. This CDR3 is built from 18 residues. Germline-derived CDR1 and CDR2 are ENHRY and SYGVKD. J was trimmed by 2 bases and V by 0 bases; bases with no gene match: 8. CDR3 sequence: CAISESRLAGGVTYEQYF. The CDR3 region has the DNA TGTGCCATCAGTGAGTCGAGGCTAGCGGGAGGGGTAACCTACGAGCAGTACTTC.